This T cell receptor beta chain stems from a study of T cell repertoires in cytomegalovirus infection (dated by TCRdb to 2018 to 2020). Concerning the study at large: Peptide stimulations targeted recently identified HLA-C-restricted CMV epitopes, whose presentation resists viral immunomodulation, together with well-studied HLA-B-restricted epitopes. Donor HLA type was relevant to the analysis, as public TCR beta signatures indicated carriage of CMV infection together with the matching HLA type.

The sequencer listed for this sample is Illumina HiSeq 1500. TCRdb reanalyzed the raw reads on its own, using fastp at Q25 for trimming and MiXCR for clone calling, and kept in-frame beta chains. Here each entry gathers all rows of one CDR3 protein and keeps the most common genes and DNA. The sample table shows about 700,000 distinct CDR3 sequences, and roughly 36% are seen once. The ten largest account for about 20% of the sample. The germline V gene sets CDR1 to SNHLY and CDR2 to FYNNEI. Inclusive of the bounding cysteine and phenylalanine, the CDR3 is 14 residues long. The kept DNA is CDR3 alone, 42 bases in frame from the first base. Trimmed from V: 4 bases; trimmed from J: 8 bases; junction bases lacking a gene match: 3. This clonotype turned up a few times. What this receptor recognizes is not known. Base quality data are lacking; no much larger clone is found one base away. Sample treatment or condition, as interpreted from the label and publication: in vitro stimulation with specific CMV peptide epitopes to enrich CMV-specific T cells.

Beyond this particular receptor, the publication reports: In both this cohort and an independent roughly 350-donor cohort, the cumulative frequency of public TCR beta family members distinguished carriers of CMV infection plus the relevant HLA type. The ex vivo response was dominated by HLA-C-restricted CMV-specific TCR beta clonotypes, and the single most frequent clonotype in two of eight donors was supplied by these HLA-C-restricted clonotypes.

Here the chain combines TRBV2 and TRBJ2-1; TRBD2 lines up with 12 middle nucleotides. The source is a human donor in good health (CMV status not recorded). Some clones in this sample may be carry-over from other donors' samples. The sequences come from cultured PBMCs, collected from culture after CMV antigen stimulation. The bases are TGTGCCAGCAGTGTGGGACTAGCGGGCGATGAGCAGTTCTTC. Its product reads: CASSVGLAGDEQFF. Joined to the reference TRBV2 and TRBJ2-1 proteins, this CDR3 gives the full variable domain: EPEVTQTPSHQVTQMGQEVILRCVPISNHLYFYWYRQILGQKVEFLVSFYNNEISEKSEIFDDQFSVERPDGSNFTLKIRSTKLEDSAMYFCASSVGLAGDEQFFGPGTRLTVL.